The 26 T cell receptor beta chains below come from one sample, sequenced in a study of control samples from healthy donors and cancer patients. The table came from immunoSEQ multiplex PCR; TCRdb's copy has only in-frame clones and leaves some out. The sample records more than 50,000 clones, about 82% being singletons. Material: blood. Receptor source: a man between 40 and 49 years old in good health.

The chain links TRBV27 to TRBJ2-3; TRBD1 aligns across 7 bases. V lost 4 bases and J lost 6; bases outside the gene matches: 13. The CDR3 sequence is 16 residues long. Per the germline V gene, CDR1 is MNHEY and CDR2 is SMNVEV (reference sequence). The CDR3 spells CASSSSTDRFTDTQYF. DNA of the CDR3: TGTGCCAGCAGTTCATCAACGGACAGGTTTACCGATACGCAGTATTTT.

The gene calls are TRBV12-5 and TRBJ2-1; unclear D gene. The V end lost 6 bases, the J end lost 4 bases, and 13 bases lay between the germline ends. This CDR3 spans 14 amino acids. The germline V gene encodes CDR1 LGHNT and CDR2 FRNRAP. In DNA form, the CDR3 reads TGTGCTAGTGGGCCCGAGAGGCCGTACAATGAGCAGTTCTTC. This encodes CASGPERPYNEQFF.

The chain couples TRBV27 to TRBJ2-3, with unresolved D. V lost 3 bases, J lost 2 bases, and 9 bases lay in between. Germline values: CDR1 MNHEY, CDR2 SMNVEV (reference sequence). This CDR3 spans 14 amino acids. The CDR3 region is CASSFGYSTDTQYF. The CDR3 nucleotides read TGTGCCAGCAGTTTTGGATACTCCACAGATACGCAGTATTTT.

The rearrangement joins TRBV5-1 to TRBJ1-1; 9 positions agree with TRBD1. CDR1 and CDR2 (germline): SGHRS, YFSETQ. The CDR3 runs to 15 residues. With 2 bases clipped from V and 2 bases from J, the junction kept 4 bases outside the gene matches. CDR3 loop: CASSFQTGGNTEAFF. CDR3 coding DNA: TGCGCCAGCAGCTTCCAGACAGGGGGTAACACTGAAGCTTTCTTT.

This clone was seen just once. A junction end diverges from the germline sequence, so it may reflect a read error. V and J are TRBV11-1 and TRBJ2-7; 10 bases match TRBD1. This CDR3 has 14 residues. Per germline, CDR1 SGHAT and CDR2 FQDESV (reference sequence). The CDR3 here is CAGSDRTGGDEQYF. The CDR3 DNA reads TGTGCCGGCAGCGACCGGACAGGGGGAGACGAGCAGTACTTC.

The genes are TRBV6-5 and TRBJ1-1; possibly TRBD1 for D (5 bases). The CDR3 is made up of 15 amino acids. V was shortened by 5 bases and J by 1 base, with 14 bases between the two germline ends. The germline V gene has CDR1 MNHEY and CDR2 SVGAGI. The CDR3 DNA sequence: TGTGCCAGCAGTCCCTGGGGTAGGGGGAACACTGAAGCTTTCTTT. Its protein is CASSPWGRGNTEAFF.

Only one count was recorded for this clone. This chain links TRBV15 with TRBJ2-6, with D hard to call. Trimming shortened V by 8 bases and J by 4 bases, and 18 bases separated the two germline ends. This CDR3 region has 16 residues. The V gene's germline CDR1 is LNHNV and CDR2 YYDKDF (reference sequence). The CDR3 nucleotides are TGTGCCACCCTTAACCTTGGTTTACCGGGGGCCAACGTCCTGACTTTC. This translates into CATLNLGLPGANVLTF.

The J gene is TRBJ1-4, the V gene TRBV7-2; D is unresolved. Trimming shortened V by 1 base and J by 4 bases, and 7 bases separated the two germline ends. There are 14 residues in the CDR3. The germline V gene has CDR1 SGHTA and CDR2 FQGNSA. CDR3 loop: CASSLVADNEKLFF. CDR3 DNA: TGTGCCAGCAGCTTAGTGGCTGATAATGAAAAACTGTTTTTT.

The chain couples TRBV27 to TRBJ2-5; D is possibly TRBD1 or TRBD2 (5 bases each). With 4 bases removed from V and 1 base from J, the gap between germline ends came to 28 bases. The germline V gene has CDR1 MNHEY and CDR2 SMNVEV (reference sequence). The CDR3 sequence is 20 residues long. Written as DNA, the CDR3 is TGTGCCAGCAGTTCCCGAGTTGGGACCTCGCGACGGCAGCTCCAAGAGACCCAGTACTTC. Protein: CASSSRVGTSRRQLQETQYF.

This clone was seen only a few times. The chain couples TRBV19 to TRBJ1-6; D might be TRBD1 (6 bases). V shed 4 bases and J shed 3 bases, with 10 bases lying between them. Germline V gene sequence: CDR1 LNHDA, CDR2 SQIVND (reference sequence). CDR3 length equals 15 residues. CDR3 in amino acids: CASSTMDSYNSPLHF. Written as DNA, the CDR3 is TGTGCCAGTAGTACCATGGACAGCTATAATTCACCCCTCCACTTT.

V and J are TRBV7-3 and TRBJ2-1, with 9 bases lining up with TRBD2. Germline V lookup: CDR1 SGHTA, CDR2 FQGTGA. V was pared by 2 bases and J by 2 bases, with 1 base of the junction left unmatched. The CDR3 has 15 amino acids. Here the CDR3 DNA reads TGTGCCAGCAGCTTAGCGGGAGGGACCTACAATGAGCAGTTCTTC. It translates to CASSLAGGTYNEQFF. Filled out from reference TRBV7-3 and TRBJ2-1, the complete variable domain reads GAGVSQTPSNKVTEKGKYVELRCDPISGHTALYWYRQSLGQGPEFLIYFQGTGAADDSGLPNDRFFAVRPEGSVSTLKIQRTERGDSAVYLCASSLAGGTYNEQFFGPGTRLTVL.

The rearrangement links TRBV12-3 or TRBV12-4 to TRBJ1-2, with D uncertain. Trimming cost V 2 bases and J 4 bases, with 8 bases left between them. The CDR3 covers 13 residues. CDR3 in amino acids: CASSLWGGYGYTF. The CDR3 DNA sequence: TGTGCCAGCAGTTTATGGGGAGGCTATGGCTACACCTTC.

This clone turned up a few times. This chain connects TRBV3-1 (or the pseudogene TRBV3-2) to TRBJ2-1; perhaps D is TRBD1 or TRBD2 (5 bases each). This CDR3 contains 15 residues. Germline V gene data show CDR1 as LGHDT and CDR2 as YNNKEL (reference sequence). The germline V and J ends were trimmed by 0 bases and 5 bases, with 11 bases remaining between them. CDR3 DNA: TGTGCCAGCAGCCAAGATGTGAGAGGGGACAATGAGCAGTTCTTC. Translated, it gives CASSQDVRGDNEQFF.

This rearrangement joins TRBV7-2 to TRBJ2-2, with D possibly matching TRBD1 (5 bases). The CDR3 contains 16 residues. Germline CDR1 is SGHTA and CDR2 is FQGNSA. Trimming cost V 1 base and J 3 bases, with 12 bases left between them. The DNA for the CDR3 is TGTGCCAGCAGCTTAGAAAGGGGTTTGGACACCGGGGAGCTGTTTTTT. It is translated as CASSLERGLDTGELFF.

V gene TRBV7-2 combines with J gene TRBJ2-5; TRBD2 aligns across 7 bases. CDR1 is SGHTA and CDR2 is FQGNSA in the germline V gene. CDR3 length equals 14 residues. With 5 bases clipped from V and 1 base from J, the junction kept 4 bases outside the gene matches. As DNA, the CDR3 is TGTGCCAGCAGCCGCGGACTAGGCCAAGAGACCCAGTACTTC. It translates to CASSRGLGQETQYF.

The chain links TRBV5-4 to TRBJ2-1; 11 bases are a match to TRBD2. V trimming: 3 bases; J trimming: 5 bases; junction bases outside the gene matches: 16. In germline, CDR1 is SGHNT, CDR2 YYREEE (reference sequence). The CDR3 extends over 19 amino acids. This CDR3 is CASSSPGGSGRAGDNEQFF. The CDR3 nucleotides read TGTGCCAGCAGCTCCCCTGGGGGTAGCGGGAGGGCCGGGGACAATGAGCAGTTCTTC.

The chain couples TRBV3-1 (or the pseudogene TRBV3-2) to TRBJ2-7, with 8 positions matching TRBD2. This CDR3 comprises 13 residues. V lost 7 bases, J lost 0 bases, and 2 bases stayed unmatched. Germline-derived CDR1 and CDR2 are LGHDT and YNNKEL (reference sequence). The CDR3 is CASTGGASYEQYF. The CDR3 DNA reads TGTGCCAGCACGGGGGGGGCCTCCTACGAGCAGTACTTC.

The chain recombines TRBV28 with TRBJ2-7; possibly TRBD1 for D (6 bases). The CDR3 contains 15 residues. Per germline, CDR1 MDHEN and CDR2 SYDVKM. V lost 7 bases to trimming and J lost 0 bases, with 16 bases between them. The DNA for the CDR3 is TGTGCCAGCAACAACCGGGACATGAGCTCCTACGAGCAGTACTTC. Translating gives CASNNRDMSSYEQYF. The full variable domain, with the rest looked up from reference TRBV28 and TRBJ2-7, is DVKVTQSSRYLVKRTGEKVFLECVQDMDHENMFWYRQDPGLGLRLIYFSYDVKMKEKGDIPEGYSVSREKKERFSLILESASTNQTSMYLCASNNRDMSSYEQYFGPGTRLTVT.

The rearrangement uses TRBV28 and TRBJ2-7, with D perhaps being TRBD1 or TRBD2 (6 bases each). The ends were cut back, 7 bases at V and 4 bases at J, with 17 bases in the middle. CDR1 and CDR2 (germline): MDHEN, SYDVKM. The CDR3 has 14 residues. In DNA, the CDR3 is TGTGCCAGCACCGCCTCCGGGGGCTTGTACGAGCAGTACTTC. This encodes CASTASGGLYEQYF.

A few counts support this clone. The chain is built from TRBV5-1 and TRBJ2-7, with D hard to call. Germline V gene data show CDR1 as SGHRS and CDR2 as YFSETQ. This CDR3 is 14 amino acids long. Trimming pared 0 bases from V and 2 bases from J, leaving 9 bases between. The CDR3 loop is CASSLDMVTYEQYF. As DNA, the CDR3 is TGCGCCAGCAGCTTGGACATGGTTACCTACGAGCAGTACTTC.

The table lists this clone with a few counts. This chain connects TRBV4-3 to TRBJ2-2; possible D gene TRBD2, 6 bases. CDR3 length: 16 residues. V lost 0 bases, J lost 4 bases, and 12 bases lay in between. CDR1 is LGHNA and CDR2 is YSLEER in the germline V gene. The CDR3 bases are TGCGCCAGCAGCCAAGAGAGCGGGCAGGCCACCGGGGAGCTGTTTTTT. This translates into CASSQESGQATGELFF.

The chain uses TRBV28 and TRBJ1-1; D unclear. The V gene lost 6 bases and the J gene lost 2 bases, with 22 bases spanning the gap. From germline, CDR1 is MDHEN and CDR2 SYDVKM. The CDR3 extends over 17 amino acids. The CDR3 sequence is CASRPSFWRLGNTEAFF. The CDR3 DNA sequence: TGTGCCAGCAGACCTAGTTTCTGGAGGTTGGGAAACACTGAAGCTTTCTTT.

CDR3 bases: TGTGCCAGCAGCTTACCCAGGAGGGGGGACACTGAAGCTTTCTTT. It codes for CASSLPRRGDTEAFF. The V and J genes are TRBV7-2 and TRBJ1-1; D is perhaps TRBD1 (6 bases). The CDR3 length is 15 residues. Germline V gene data show CDR1 as SGHTA and CDR2 as FQGNSA. V lost 2 bases and J lost 3, with 13 bases in between.

The chain employs TRBV5-5 and TRBJ1-1; TRBD1 matches 8 bases. The trim removed 2 bases at V and 1 base at J, leaving 1 base unmatched. Germline values: CDR1 SGHKS, CDR2 YYEKEE (reference sequence). CDR3 length equals 14 residues. The CDR3 DNA sequence: TGTGCCAGCAGCTTAACAGGGGGGAACACTGAAGCTTTCTTT. Protein sequence: CASSLTGGNTEAFF.

V and J are TRBV5-4 and TRBJ2-5, with a possible D match to TRBD1 (6 bases). The CDR3 length is 13 residues. In germline, CDR1 is SGHNT, CDR2 YYREEE (reference sequence). V was trimmed by 5 bases and J by 2 bases, leaving 10 bases between them. CDR3 sequence: CASRLDRQETQYF. DNA of the CDR3: TGTGCCAGCAGACTGGACAGACAAGAGACCCAGTACTTC.

This sequence joins TRBV7-8 and TRBJ1-4; TRBD1 matches at 8 bases. Germline V gene data show CDR1 as SGHVS and CDR2 as FQNEAQ. J lost 1 base, V lost 1 base, and 11 bases had no gene match. The CDR3 is made up of 19 amino acids. The CDR3 DNA reads TGTGCCAGCAGCTTAGATTTGACTGGACAGGGCTTAACTAATGAAAAACTGTTTTTT. Translating it yields CASSLDLTGQGLTNEKLFF.